This TCR beta chain was identified during a study of cytomegalovirus exposure and HLA in healthy donors. PCR used 60 Vbeta primers and 13 Jbeta primers. Here immunoSEQ multiplex PCR was the method, and the copy in TCRdb shows in-frame clones only, minus some. Here the sample spans about 200,000 clones, about 86% being singletons. The CDR3 covers 18 residues. V dropped 0 bases and J dropped 3; count of bases not matched to a gene: 11. Germline lookup yields CDR1 SGHNT and CDR2 YENEEA. Donors showed nominal health when sampled, although they likely had unrecorded immune exposures. Sequencing used PBMCs. The sequence derives from a woman in her 30s in good health and CMV-seronegative. V is TRBV11-3 and J is TRBJ2-3, with 8 nucleotides matching TRBD2. The CDR3 nucleotides are TGTGCCAGCAGCTTAGATGTGATGGGACGGGGGGGGACAGATACGCAGTATTTT. Protein sequence: CASSLDVMGRGGTDTQYF.